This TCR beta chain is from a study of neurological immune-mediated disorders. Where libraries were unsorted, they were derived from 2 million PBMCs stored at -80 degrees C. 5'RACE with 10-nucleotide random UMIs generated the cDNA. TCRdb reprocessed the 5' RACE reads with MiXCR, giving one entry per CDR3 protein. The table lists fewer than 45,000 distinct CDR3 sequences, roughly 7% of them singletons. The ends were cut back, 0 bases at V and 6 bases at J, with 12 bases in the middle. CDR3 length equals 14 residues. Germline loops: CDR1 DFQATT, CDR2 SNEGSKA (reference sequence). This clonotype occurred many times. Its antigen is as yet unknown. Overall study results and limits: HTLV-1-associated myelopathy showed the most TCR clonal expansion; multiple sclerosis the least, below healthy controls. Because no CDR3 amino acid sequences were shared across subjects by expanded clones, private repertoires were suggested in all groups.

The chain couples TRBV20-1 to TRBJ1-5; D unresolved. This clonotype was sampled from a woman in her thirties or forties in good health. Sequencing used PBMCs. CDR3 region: CSAREGGRGQPQHF. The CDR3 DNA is TGCAGTGCTAGAGAAGGAGGACGCGGTCAGCCCCAGCATTTT.